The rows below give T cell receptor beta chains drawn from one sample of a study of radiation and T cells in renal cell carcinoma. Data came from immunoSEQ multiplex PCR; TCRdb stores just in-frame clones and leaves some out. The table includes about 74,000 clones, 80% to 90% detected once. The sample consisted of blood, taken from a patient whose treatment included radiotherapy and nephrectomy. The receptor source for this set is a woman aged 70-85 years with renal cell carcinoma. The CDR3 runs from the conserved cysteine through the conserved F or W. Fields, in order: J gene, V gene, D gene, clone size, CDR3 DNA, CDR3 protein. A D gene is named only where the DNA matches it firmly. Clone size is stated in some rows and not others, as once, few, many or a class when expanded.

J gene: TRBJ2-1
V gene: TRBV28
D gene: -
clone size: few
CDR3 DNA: TGTGCCAGCAGTTTAGCGGAGGACAAGAAGTTCTTC
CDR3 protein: CASSLAEDKKFF

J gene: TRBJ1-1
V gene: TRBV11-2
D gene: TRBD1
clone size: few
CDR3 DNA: TGTGCCAGCAGCTCCTGGGGACAGGCCATGAACACTGAAGCTTTCTTT
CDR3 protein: CASSSWGQAMNTEAFF

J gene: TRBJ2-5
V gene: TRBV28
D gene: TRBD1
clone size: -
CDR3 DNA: TGTGCCAGCAGTTCTGCCCTTCGGGACAGGGCCCAAGAGACCCAGTACTTC
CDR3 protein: CASSSALRDRAQETQYF

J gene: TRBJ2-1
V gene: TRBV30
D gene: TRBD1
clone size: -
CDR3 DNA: TGTGCCTGGAAATTGCAGGGGGCGAGGAATGAGCAGTTCTTC
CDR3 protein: CAWKLQGARNEQFF

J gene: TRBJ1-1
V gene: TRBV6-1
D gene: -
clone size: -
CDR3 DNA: TGTGCCAGCATATCCGCCAGGCCGGGGACTGAAGCTTTCTTT
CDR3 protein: CASISARPGTEAFF

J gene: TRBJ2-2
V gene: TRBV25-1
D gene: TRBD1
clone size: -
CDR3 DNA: TGTGCCAGCAACAGGGGCACCGGGGAGCTGTTTTTT
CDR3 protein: CASNRGTGELFF

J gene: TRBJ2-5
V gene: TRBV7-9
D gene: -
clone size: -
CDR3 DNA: TGTGCCAGCAGCCCCCCCGTAAGGTTGGGAGAGACCCAGTACTTC
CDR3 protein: CASSPPVRLGETQYF

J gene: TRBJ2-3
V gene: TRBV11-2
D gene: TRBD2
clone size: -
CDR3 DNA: TGTGCCAGCAGCTTAGCGGGGGGGCCACCAGATACGCAGTATTTT
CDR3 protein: CASSLAGGPPDTQYF

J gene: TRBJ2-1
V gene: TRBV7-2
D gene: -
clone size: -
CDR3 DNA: TGTGCCAGCAGCTCGCAGTACAATGAGCAGTTCTTC
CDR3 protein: CASSSQYNEQFF

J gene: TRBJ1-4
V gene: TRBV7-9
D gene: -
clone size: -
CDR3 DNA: TGTGCCAGCAGCGAGGTCAGTCATAATGAAAAACTGTTTTTT
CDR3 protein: CASSEVSHNEKLFF

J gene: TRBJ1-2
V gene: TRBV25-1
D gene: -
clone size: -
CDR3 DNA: TGTGCCAGCAGTGAAGGCGCCCCTGCCTATGGCTACACCTTC
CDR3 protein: CASSEGAPAYGYTF

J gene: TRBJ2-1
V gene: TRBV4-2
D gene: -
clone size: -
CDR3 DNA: TGTGCCAGCAGCCAAGATTGGTACCAGAGCTCCTACAATGAGCAGTTCTTC
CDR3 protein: CASSQDWYQSSYNEQFF

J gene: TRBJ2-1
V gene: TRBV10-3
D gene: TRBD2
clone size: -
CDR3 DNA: TGTGCCATCAGGACTCCTAGCGGGGGACGCTACAATGAGCAGTTCTTC
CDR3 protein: CAIRTPSGGRYNEQFF

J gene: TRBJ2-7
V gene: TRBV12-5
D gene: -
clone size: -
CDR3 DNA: TGTGCTAGTGGTTTTTCTGATGACTACGAGCAGTACTTC
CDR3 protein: CASGFSDDYEQYF

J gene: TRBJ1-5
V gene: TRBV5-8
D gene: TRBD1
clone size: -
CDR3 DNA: TGTGCCAGCAGCCAGGGACAGAGTAGCAATCAGCCCCAGCATTTT
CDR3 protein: CASSQGQSSNQPQHF

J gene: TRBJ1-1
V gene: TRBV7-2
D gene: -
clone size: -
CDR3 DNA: TGTGCCAGCAGCTTAGGGGTAGGAGTGGGCACTGAAGCTTTCTTT
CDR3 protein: CASSLGVGVGTEAFF

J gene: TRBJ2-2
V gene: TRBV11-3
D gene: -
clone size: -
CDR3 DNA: TGTGCCAGCAGCTTAAACACCATGAACACCGGGGAGCTGTTTTTT
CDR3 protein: CASSLNTMNTGELFF

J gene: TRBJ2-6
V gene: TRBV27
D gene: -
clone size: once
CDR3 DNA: TGTGCCAGCAGTCATAAGGTGGCATCCGGGGCCAACGTCCTGACTTTC
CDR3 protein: CASSHKVASGANVLTF

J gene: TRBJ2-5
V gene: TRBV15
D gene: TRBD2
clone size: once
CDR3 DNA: TGTGCCACCAGCACGGGACTAGCGGGGGCACGGGAGACCCAGTACTTC
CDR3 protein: CATSTGLAGARETQYF

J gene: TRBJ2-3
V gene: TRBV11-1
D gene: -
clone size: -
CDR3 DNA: TGTGCCAGCAGCTTAGCAAGACCTAGCACAGATACGCAGTATTTT
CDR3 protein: CASSLARPSTDTQYF

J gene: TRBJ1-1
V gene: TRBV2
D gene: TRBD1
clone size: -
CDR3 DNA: TGTGCCAGCATAGAGACAGGGATGAGCACTGAAGCTTTCTTT
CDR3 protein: CASIETGMSTEAFF

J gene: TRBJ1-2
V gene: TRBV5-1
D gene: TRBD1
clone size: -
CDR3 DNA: TGCGCCAGCAGCTTGGTTCAGGGGGTAACGGATGGCTACACCTTC
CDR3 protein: CASSLVQGVTDGYTF

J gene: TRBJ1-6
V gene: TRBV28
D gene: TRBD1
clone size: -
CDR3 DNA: TGTGCCAGCAGTCCCTCGACAGGGATCTCCTATAATTCACCCCTCCACTTT
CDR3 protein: CASSPSTGISYNSPLHF

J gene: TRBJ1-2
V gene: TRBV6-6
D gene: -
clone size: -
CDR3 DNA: TGTGCCAGCAGTTACTCTCCAAAACCTGGCTACACCTTC
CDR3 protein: CASSYSPKPGYTF

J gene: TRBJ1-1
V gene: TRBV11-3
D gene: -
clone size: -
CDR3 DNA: TGTGCCAGCAGCCGAGAGAGTGGGGTCACTGAAGCTTTCTTT
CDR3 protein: CASSRESGVTEAFF

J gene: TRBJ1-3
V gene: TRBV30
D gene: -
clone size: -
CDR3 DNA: TGTGCCTGGAGGTCAGGGATGTTCGGAAACACCATATATTTT
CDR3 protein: CAWRSGMFGNTIYF

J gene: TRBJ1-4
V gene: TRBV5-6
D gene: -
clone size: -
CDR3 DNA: TGTGCCAGCAGTCCTGGGGGGACCCACCCAACTAATGAAAAACTGTTTTTT
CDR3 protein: CASSPGGTHPTNEKLFF

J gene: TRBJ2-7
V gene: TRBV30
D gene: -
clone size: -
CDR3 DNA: TGTGCCTGGAGTACGGGCAGGGGAGGGAAGCAGTACTTC
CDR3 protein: CAWSTGRGGKQYF